What follows are 32 T cell receptor beta chains derived from one specimen sequenced in a study of blood T cell repertoires in COVID-19. TCRdb keeps only in-frame clones here, not all; method: immunoSEQ multiplex PCR. The sample holds around 150,000 clones, about 85% seen once. Sequencing was carried out using peripheral blood. The receptors were sampled from a human donor with acute or convalescent COVID-19. The donor label of this sample is uncertain.

The chain has TRBV27 and TRBJ1-1; D unresolved. The germline V gene has CDR1 MNHEY and CDR2 SMNVEV (reference sequence). The CDR3 spans 13 residues. Trimming took off 3 bases at V and 6 bases at J, with 11 bases between the two ends. The DNA of the CDR3 is TGTGCCAGCAGTTTTCAGGCCAGCCCTGAAGCTTTCTTT. It is translated as CASSFQASPEAFF.

In this sample, this clone turned up a few times. The chain recombines TRBV7-6 with TRBJ2-5; D is unresolved. CDR3 size: 14 residues. Germline loops: CDR1 SGHVS, CDR2 FNYEAQ. Trimming took 2 bases from V and 4 from J, leaving 11 bases between them. The chain's CDR3 is CASSLPKRGETQYF. The CDR3 nucleotides are TGTGCCAGCAGCTTACCGAAGCGAGGAGAGACCCAGTACTTC.

The chain links TRBV3-1 (or the pseudogene TRBV3-2) to TRBJ2-3; TRBD2 agrees at 12 bases. The CDR3 covers 20 residues. From germline, CDR1 is LGHDT and CDR2 YNNKEL (reference sequence). The V and J ends lost 0 bases and 0 bases, in that order; junction bases with no gene match: 10. The CDR3 region is CASSQDLAGGAQSSTDTQYF. The CDR3 nucleotides read TGTGCCAGCAGCCAAGATCTAGCGGGGGGGGCCCAGTCTAGCACAGATACGCAGTATTTT.

The V call is TRBV18, the J call TRBJ2-3; 12 bases are shared with TRBD2. The ends lost 8 bases at V and 3 bases at J; junction bases unmatched: 3. In germline, CDR1 is KGHSH, CDR2 LQKENI. The CDR3 totals 14 residues. The CDR3 DNA reads TGTGCCAGCGCAACTAGCGGGGGGACAGATACGCAGTATTTT. Protein: CASATSGGTDTQYF.

The chain carries TRBV5-6 and TRBJ2-2; tentatively, D is TRBD2 (5 bases). Germline loops: CDR1 SGHDT, CDR2 YYEEEE. This CDR3 has 15 amino acids. V was cut by 2 bases and J by 7 bases, with 15 bases left in between. The CDR3 here is CASSLSVDGVGELFF. The CDR3 coding sequence is TGTGCCAGCAGCTTAAGTGTGGACGGGGTCGGGGAGCTGTTTTTT.

This sequence joins TRBV7-9 and TRBJ1-2; D possibly corresponds to TRBD1 (5 bases). The CDR3 runs to 15 residues. Between the trimmed V and J ends, which lost 5 bases and 4 bases, there was a span of 17 bases. The germline V gene has CDR1 SEHNR and CDR2 FQNEAQ (reference sequence). For the CDR3, the DNA is TGTGCCAGCAGCCCCGGGGGGTGGGCCGGCTATGGCTACACCTTC. The encoded protein is CASSPGGWAGYGYTF.

V usage is TRBV23-1 and J usage is TRBJ2-5; 10 positions match TRBD2. TRBV23-1 is treated as an ORF (open reading frame) with a function not yet certain. The CDR3 is made up of 17 amino acids. The V segment lost 3 bases and the J segment 2 bases; nucleotides outside the gene matches: 9. DNA of the CDR3: TGCGCCAGCAGTCAGTTAGCGGGGGGCATAAATCAAGAGACCCAGTACTTC. Amino acids: CASSQLAGGINQETQYF.

This chain connects TRBV13 to TRBJ2-7, with TRBD1 identical over 10 bases. This CDR3 is built from 14 residues. Germline values: CDR1 PRHDT, CDR2 FYEKMQ (reference sequence). V shed 6 bases and J 5 bases; nucleotides not matched to a gene: 7. The CDR3 spells CASRRDRGWDEQYF. The CDR3 nucleotides are TGTGCCAGCAGGCGGGACAGGGGTTGGGACGAGCAGTACTTC.

This chain joins TRBV6-1 and TRBJ1-5; weak D call: TRBD1 (5 bases). Per germline, CDR1 MNHNS and CDR2 SASEGT. CDR3 size: 15 residues. Trimming shortened V by 2 bases and J by 4 bases, and 12 bases separated the two germline ends. Here the CDR3 reads CASSESQGRNQPQHF. DNA for the CDR3: TGTGCCAGCAGTGAATCGCAGGGTCGGAATCAGCCCCAGCATTTT.

J is TRBJ1-2 and V is TRBV10-3, with TRBD1 matching over 7 bases. Germline V gene lookup returns CDR1 ENHRY and CDR2 SYGVKD. The V and J ends lost 7 bases and 7 bases, in that order; junction bases with no gene match: 12. The CDR3 loop spans 14 amino acids. The CDR3 coding sequence is TGTGCCATCATGCAGGGGGGTATATTCAGTGGCTACACCTTC. Protein: CAIMQGGIFSGYTF.

The chain carries TRBV30 and TRBJ1-4; TRBD1 aligns across 9 bases. The trim removed 3 bases at V and 4 bases at J, leaving 6 bases unmatched. The CDR3 covers 15 residues. The V gene's germline CDR1 is GTSNPN and CDR2 SVGIG (reference sequence). The CDR3 nucleotides are TGTGCCTGGAGAGACAGGGGGTTGGGTAATGAAAAACTGTTTTTT. Translating it yields CAWRDRGLGNEKLFF.

The chain is built from TRBV29-1 and TRBJ2-7, with TRBD2 matching over 7 bases. Germline V gene data show CDR1 as SQVTM and CDR2 as ANQGSEA. CDR3 length: 14 amino acids. The ends lost 2 bases at V and 0 bases at J; junction bases unmatched: 4. For the CDR3, the DNA is TGCAGCGTTGAAACCGGCGGGAGCTCCTACGAGCAGTACTTC. This codes for CSVETGGSSYEQYF.

This chain uses TRBV10-2 with TRBJ1-5; D might be TRBD1 (5 bases). The germline V gene encodes CDR1 WSHSY and CDR2 SAAADI. This CDR3 has 14 residues. The V end was cut by 4 bases, the J end by 1 base, with 8 bases between. DNA for the CDR3: TGCGCCAGCAGTGGACAGCAAAGCAATCAGCCCCAGCATTTT. Translated, it gives CASSGQQSNQPQHF.

This clone was observed once. This chain uses TRBV25-1 with TRBJ2-5; possible D gene TRBD1, 6 bases. The CDR3 runs to 14 residues. The V gene lost 4 bases and the J gene lost 5 bases, with 14 bases spanning the gap. Germline loops: CDR1 MGHDK, CDR2 SYGVNS. The CDR3 sequence: CASSVSRGGETQYF. CDR3 nucleotides: TGTGCCAGCAGTGTTTCCAGGGGTGGGGAGACCCAGTACTTC.

The rearrangement joins TRBV27 to TRBJ1-2; the match to TRBD1 covers 8 bases. The germline V gene encodes CDR1 MNHEY and CDR2 SMNVEV (reference sequence). Trimming removed 4 bases from V and 4 bases from J; junction bases left unmatched: 8. This CDR3 region has 15 residues. CDR3 nucleotide sequence: TGTGCCAGCAGTTACTTGGACAGGGCGTTCTATGGCTACACCTTC. Its protein product is CASSYLDRAFYGYTF.

The rearrangement joins TRBV2 to TRBJ2-1; tentative D call: TRBD2 (5 bases). The V gene's germline CDR1 is SNHLY and CDR2 FYNNEI. The ends were cut back, 2 bases at V and 15 bases at J, with 14 bases in the middle. This CDR3 has 12 residues. The CDR3 DNA reads TGTGCCAGCAGTGAATCGCGGGCCCTGTGGTTCTTC. Translating it yields CASSESRALWFF.

The chain couples TRBV6-5 to TRBJ1-3; TRBD1 might be the D (6 bases). The CDR3 covers 16 residues. Trimming removed 2 bases at V and 3 bases at J, with 14 bases between. Germline assignment: CDR1 MNHEY and CDR2 SVGAGI. The CDR3 region is CASSYDRSLDGNTIYF. The CDR3 DNA is TGTGCCAGCAGTTACGACAGGTCGCTGGATGGAAACACCATATATTTT.

This chain connects TRBV10-3 to TRBJ2-7, with D possibly TRBD2 on 7 matching bases. The V gene's germline CDR1 is ENHRY and CDR2 SYGVKD. The V end lost 6 bases, the J end lost 1 base, and 22 bases lay between the germline ends. The CDR3 covers 17 residues. The chain's CDR3 is CAIRAAPRGGTSYEQYF. In DNA, the CDR3 is TGTGCCATCAGGGCCGCCCCGAGGGGGGGCACTTCCTACGAGCAGTACTTC.

The chain recombines TRBV19 with TRBJ1-5, with no clear D. Germline V gene lookup returns CDR1 LNHDA and CDR2 SQIVND (reference sequence). V was cut by 7 bases and J by 0 bases, with 10 bases left in between. There are 14 residues in the CDR3. DNA for the CDR3: TGTGCCAGTAAGGCGGAATATAGCAATCAGCCCCAGCATTTT. It encodes CASKAEYSNQPQHF.

This clone occurred many times. Other DNA sequences within the sample encode an identical CDR3. This sequence joins TRBV28 and TRBJ1-5; TRBD1 aligns across 9 bases. CDR3 size: 15 residues. V lost 4 bases to trimming and J lost 2 bases; unmatched junction nucleotides: 3. Germline CDR1 and CDR2: MDHEN and SYDVKM. CDR3 coding DNA: TGTGCCAGCAGTTCGGGACAGGGCGGCAATCAGCCCCAGCATTTT. Translating it yields CASSSGQGGNQPQHF.

The CDR3 reads CASSQEGAGGRSQYF. CDR3 bases: TGTGCCAGCAGCCAAGAAGGAGCGGGGGGGAGGTCCCAGTACTTC. The V and J genes are TRBV3-1 (or the pseudogene TRBV3-2) and TRBJ2-5; the match to TRBD2 covers 10 bases. Germline CDR1 is LGHDT and CDR2 is YNNKEL (reference sequence). The CDR3 is 15 residues long. With V trimmed by 0 bases and J by 9 bases, 7 bases remained unmatched.

V gene TRBV6-4 combines with J gene TRBJ2-3; the match to TRBD1 covers 9 bases. This CDR3 is 15 amino acids long. CDR1 and CDR2 from the germline V gene are MRHNA and SNTAGT. With V trimmed by 3 bases and J by 3 bases, 4 bases remained unmatched. The CDR3 is CASSEVQGATDTQYF. The CDR3 nucleotides read TGTGCCAGCAGTGAGGTACAGGGGGCAACAGATACGCAGTATTTT.

This clone appeared a few times. The chain recombines TRBV28 with TRBJ2-7; D gene ambiguous. Germline CDR1 reads MDHEN; CDR2 reads SYDVKM. V was shortened by 3 bases and J by 7 bases, with 7 bases between the two germline ends. This CDR3 region has 11 residues. As DNA, the CDR3 is TGTGCCAGCAGTTTTTCGTCGGAGCAGTACTTC. As protein: CASSFSSEQYF. Full variable domain (rest looked up from reference TRBV28 and TRBJ2-7): DVKVTQSSRYLVKRTGEKVFLECVQDMDHENMFWYRQDPGLGLRLIYFSYDVKMKEKGDIPEGYSVSREKKERFSLILESASTNQTSMYLCASSFSSEQYFGPGTRLTVT.

The CDR3: CASSQQQGTVYEQYF. In nucleotides, the CDR3 is TGTGCCAGCAGCCAACAACAGGGGACGGTCTACGAGCAGTACTTC. The V gene is TRBV14, the J gene TRBJ2-7; 7 nucleotides match TRBD1. This CDR3 is 15 amino acids long. V gave up 2 bases and J gave up 3 bases; unmatched junction bases: 7. Germline assignment: CDR1 SGHDN and CDR2 FVKESK.

The gene calls are TRBV6-5 and TRBJ1-5, with 8 nucleotides matching TRBD1. Germline CDR1 MNHEY, CDR2 SVGAGI. V was clipped by 7 bases and J by 1 base; unmatched bases: 6. The CDR3 extends over 15 amino acids. CDR3 nucleotide sequence: TGTGCCAGCAACTTAGGACAGGGAAGCAATCAGCCCCAGCATTTT. It specifies CASNLGQGSNQPQHF.

The rearrangement uses TRBV2 and TRBJ2-2; tentatively, D is TRBD1 (5 bases). Germline V gives CDR1 SNHLY, CDR2 FYNNEI. CDR3 size: 17 residues. Trimming cost V 2 bases and J 4 bases, with 17 bases left between them. This chain's CDR3 is CASSESFGRVGTGELFF. The CDR3 DNA follows: TGTGCCAGCAGTGAATCTTTCGGCAGGGTGGGCACCGGGGAGCTGTTTTTT.

The chain carries TRBV18 and TRBJ1-3, with 7 bases lining up with TRBD1. V lost 2 bases to trimming and J lost 1 base; unmatched junction nucleotides: 2. In germline, CDR1 is KGHSH, CDR2 LQKENI. The CDR3 totals 15 residues. Here the CDR3 DNA reads TGTGCCAGCTCACCAGAACAGGGGTCTGGAAACACCATATATTTT. Translation: CASSPEQGSGNTIYF.

CDR3 nucleotide sequence: TGTGCCAGCAAGATACAGGGGAACACTGAAGCTTTCTTT. Its protein product is CASKIQGNTEAFF. The chain links TRBV6-5 to TRBJ1-1, with D maybe TRBD1 (6 bases). The germline gives CDR1 MNHEY, CDR2 SVGAGI. There are 13 residues in the CDR3. V gave up 7 bases and J gave up 1 base, with 10 bases separating them.

This clone was found a few times. J is TRBJ2-3 and V is TRBV5-4; TRBD1 agrees at 8 bases. V trimming: 2 bases; J trimming: 2 bases; junction bases outside the gene matches: 4. CDR1 and CDR2 from the germline V gene are SGHNT and YYREEE (reference sequence). The CDR3 runs 15 residues. This chain's CDR3 is CASSFPDRDTDTQYF. As DNA, the CDR3 is TGTGCCAGCAGCTTCCCGGACAGGGACACAGATACGCAGTATTTT.

The chain has TRBV18 and TRBJ1-4; D is possibly TRBD1 (5 bases). The germline V and J ends were trimmed by 5 bases and 1 base, with 11 bases remaining between them. Germline V gene lookup returns CDR1 KGHSH and CDR2 LQKENI. The CDR3 runs to 15 residues. The CDR3 loop reads CASSSDTLTNEKLFF. CDR3 bases: TGTGCCAGCTCATCGGACACCTTAACTAATGAAAAACTGTTTTTT. Full variable domain (missing parts from reference TRBV18 and TRBJ1-4): NAGVMQNPRHLVRRRGQEARLRCSPMKGHSHVYWYRQLPEEGLKFMVYLQKENIIDESGMPKERFSAEFPKEGPSILRIQQVVRGDSAAYFCASSSDTLTNEKLFFGSGTQLSVL.

V is TRBV11-2 and J is TRBJ2-5, with D possibly being TRBD1 (6 bases). CDR1 is SGHAT and CDR2 is FQNNGV in the germline V gene. The CDR3 is made up of 14 amino acids. Trimming stripped 2 bases from V and 2 bases from J, with 9 bases between. CDR3 sequence reads: CASSLYREQETQYF. The CDR3 bases are TGTGCCAGCAGCTTATACAGGGAGCAAGAGACCCAGTACTTC.

The chain uses TRBV4-3 and TRBJ2-3; 10 positions agree with TRBD2. CDR1 is LGHNA and CDR2 is YSLEER in the germline V gene. V dropped 4 bases and J dropped 6; count of bases not matched to a gene: 7. The CDR3 loop spans 15 amino acids. CDR3 protein: CASSPASGGSDTQYF. CDR3 coding DNA: TGCGCCAGCAGCCCCGCTAGCGGGGGATCGGATACGCAGTATTTT.